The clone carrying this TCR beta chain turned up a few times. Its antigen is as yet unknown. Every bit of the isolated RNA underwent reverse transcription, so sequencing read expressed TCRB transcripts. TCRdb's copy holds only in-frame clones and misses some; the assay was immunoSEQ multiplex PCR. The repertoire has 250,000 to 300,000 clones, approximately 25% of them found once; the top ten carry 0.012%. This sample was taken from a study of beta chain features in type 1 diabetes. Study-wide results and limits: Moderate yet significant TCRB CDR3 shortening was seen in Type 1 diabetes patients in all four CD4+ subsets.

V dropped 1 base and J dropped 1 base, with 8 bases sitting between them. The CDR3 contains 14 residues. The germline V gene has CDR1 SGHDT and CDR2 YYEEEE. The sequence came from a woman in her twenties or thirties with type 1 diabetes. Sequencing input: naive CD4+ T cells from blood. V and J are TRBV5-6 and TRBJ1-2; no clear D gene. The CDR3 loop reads CASSLNSINYGYTF. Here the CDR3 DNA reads TGTGCCAGCAGCTTGAACAGCATTAACTATGGCTACACCTTC.